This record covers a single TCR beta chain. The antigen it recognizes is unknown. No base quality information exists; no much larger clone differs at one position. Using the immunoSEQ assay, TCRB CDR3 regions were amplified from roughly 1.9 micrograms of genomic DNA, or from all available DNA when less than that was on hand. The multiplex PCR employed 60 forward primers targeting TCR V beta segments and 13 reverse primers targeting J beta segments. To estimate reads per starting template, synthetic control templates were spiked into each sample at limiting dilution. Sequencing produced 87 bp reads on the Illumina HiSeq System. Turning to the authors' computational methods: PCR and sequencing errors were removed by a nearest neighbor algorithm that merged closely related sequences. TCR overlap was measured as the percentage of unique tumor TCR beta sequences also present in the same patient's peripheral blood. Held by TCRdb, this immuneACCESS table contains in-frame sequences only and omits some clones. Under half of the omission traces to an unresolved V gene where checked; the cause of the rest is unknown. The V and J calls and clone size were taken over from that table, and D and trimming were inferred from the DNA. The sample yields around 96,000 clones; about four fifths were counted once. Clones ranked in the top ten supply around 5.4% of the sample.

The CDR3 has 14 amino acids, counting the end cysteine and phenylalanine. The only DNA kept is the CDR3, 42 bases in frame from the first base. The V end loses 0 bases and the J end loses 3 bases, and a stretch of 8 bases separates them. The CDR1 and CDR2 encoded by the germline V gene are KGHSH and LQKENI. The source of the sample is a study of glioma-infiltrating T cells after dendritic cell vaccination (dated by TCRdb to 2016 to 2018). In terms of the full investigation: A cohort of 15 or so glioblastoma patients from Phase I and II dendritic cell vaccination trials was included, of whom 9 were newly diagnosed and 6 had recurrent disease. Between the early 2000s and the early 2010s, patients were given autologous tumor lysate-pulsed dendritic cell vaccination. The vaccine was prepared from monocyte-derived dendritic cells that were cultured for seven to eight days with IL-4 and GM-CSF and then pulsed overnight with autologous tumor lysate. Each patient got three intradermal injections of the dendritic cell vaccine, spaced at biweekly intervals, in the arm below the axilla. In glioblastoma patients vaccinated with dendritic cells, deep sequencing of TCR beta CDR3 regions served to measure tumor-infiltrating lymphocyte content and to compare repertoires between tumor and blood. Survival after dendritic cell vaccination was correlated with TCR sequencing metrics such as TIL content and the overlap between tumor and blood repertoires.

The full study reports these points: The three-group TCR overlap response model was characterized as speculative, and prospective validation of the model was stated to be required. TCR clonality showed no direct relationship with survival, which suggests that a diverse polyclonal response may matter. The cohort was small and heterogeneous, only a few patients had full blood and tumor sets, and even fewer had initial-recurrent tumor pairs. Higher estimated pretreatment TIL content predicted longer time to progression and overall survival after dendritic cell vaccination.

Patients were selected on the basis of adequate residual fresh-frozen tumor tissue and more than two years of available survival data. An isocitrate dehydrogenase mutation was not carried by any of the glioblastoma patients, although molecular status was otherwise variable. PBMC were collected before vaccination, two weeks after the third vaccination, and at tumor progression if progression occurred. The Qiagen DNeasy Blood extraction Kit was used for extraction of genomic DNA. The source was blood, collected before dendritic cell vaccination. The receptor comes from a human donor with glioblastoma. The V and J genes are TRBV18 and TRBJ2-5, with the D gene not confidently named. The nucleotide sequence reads TGTGCCAGCTCACCACCTGTAGTAAAAGAGACCCAGTACTTC. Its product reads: CASSPPVVKETQYF.